These 12 T cell receptor beta chains were all obtained from the same sample, sequenced in a study of follicular helper T cells after annual influenza vaccination. Time point: 2014-2015 season, pre-vaccination. Using immunoSEQ multiplex PCR, the repertoire was profiled, and TCRdb retains in-frame clones only, with some absent. The sample includes about 27,000 clones, around 80% of them seen just once. This sample comprised CXCR5+ CD38- circulating T follicular helper cells from blood, obtained on the day of influenza vaccination. Subset defined: circulating Tfh, non-naive CD4+CXCR5+PD-1+ (ICOS+CD38+ or ICOS-CD38-). The source is an adult who received the influenza vaccine.

The rearrangement joins TRBV30 to TRBJ2-3; TRBD1 agrees at 7 bases. V was clipped by 2 bases and J by 0 bases; unmatched bases: 5. The CDR3 contains 15 residues. The germline V gene has CDR1 GTSNPN and CDR2 SVGIG (reference sequence). CDR3 protein: CAWSPGQASTDTQYF. For the CDR3, the DNA is TGTGCCTGGAGTCCCGGACAGGCCAGCACAGATACGCAGTATTTT. Full variable domain (remainder filled in from reference TRBV30 and TRBJ2-3): SQTIHQWPATLVQPVGSPLSLECTVEGTSNPNLYWYRQAAGRGLQLLFYSVGIGQISSEVPQNLSASRPQDRQFILSSKKLLLSDSGFYLCAWSPGQASTDTQYFGPGTRLTVL.

The V gene is TRBV5-1, the J gene TRBJ2-5; D remains unclear. The CDR3 contains 14 residues. The germline V and J ends were trimmed by 3 bases and 0 bases, with 9 bases remaining between them. Germline values: CDR1 SGHRS, CDR2 YFSETQ. As DNA, the CDR3 is TGCGCCAGCAGCTCCGCTAGGTACCAAGAGACCCAGTACTTC. Amino acids: CASSSARYQETQYF.

The chain combines TRBV6-6 with TRBJ1-5; D might be TRBD1 (6 bases). The germline V gene encodes CDR1 MNHNY and CDR2 SVGAGI (reference sequence). The CDR3 is 12 amino acids. The V and J ends lost 4 bases and 7 bases respectively, with 8 bases between them. In DNA, the CDR3 is TGTGCCAGCAGTTTTGGGACACAGCCCCAGCATTTT. This encodes CASSFGTQPQHF.

The genes are TRBV19 and TRBJ2-3; 7 bases map to TRBD2. The CDR3 spans 18 residues. In germline, CDR1 is LNHDA, CDR2 SQIVND (reference sequence). V shed 3 bases, J shed 6 bases, and the junction held 18 bases outside the gene matches. The CDR3 bases are TGTGCCAGTAGTATCGGGCAAGGAGGCGGGAGAGGCCGGGATACGCAGTATTTT. Amino acid sequence: CASSIGQGGGRGRDTQYF.

This rearrangement joins TRBV19 to TRBJ2-4, with 7 nucleotides matching TRBD2. The junction had 1 base not matched to a gene; V was cut back by 1 base and J by 4 bases. The CDR3 loop spans 14 amino acids. CDR1 is LNHDA and CDR2 is SQIVND in the germline V gene (reference sequence). The CDR3 loop reads CASSIGGGKNIQYF. The CDR3 nucleotides read TGTGCCAGTAGTATAGGCGGGGGTAAAAACATTCAGTACTTC.

The V call is TRBV6-1, the J call TRBJ1-1; D remains unclear. The CDR3 totals 11 residues. Germline CDR1 reads MNHNS; CDR2 reads SASEGT. Trimming removed 7 bases from V and 1 base from J, with 4 bases in between. The CDR3 DNA follows: TGTGCCAGCATCCAGAACACTGAAGCTTTCTTT. This gives the protein CASIQNTEAFF.

The chain is built from TRBV6-5 and TRBJ1-1; 10 bases map to TRBD1. Unmatched junction bases numbered 7, after V lost 4 bases and J lost 5 bases. This CDR3 spans 15 amino acids. Germline V gene lookup returns CDR1 MNHEY and CDR2 SVGAGI. The CDR3 loop reads CASSSTGGTGTEAFF. The CDR3 nucleotides are TGTGCCAGCAGTTCGACAGGGGGCACAGGGACTGAAGCTTTCTTT.

This chain connects TRBV7-2 to TRBJ2-2, with D maybe TRBD2 (5 bases). CDR1 SGHTA and CDR2 FQGNSA come from the germline V gene. V was shortened by 2 bases and J by 0 bases, with 7 bases between the two germline ends. CDR3 size: 15 residues. The CDR3 nucleotides are TGTGCCAGCAGCTTAACGGGGACGAACACCGGGGAGCTGTTTTTT. This encodes CASSLTGTNTGELFF.

The V gene is TRBV13, the J gene TRBJ2-3; 7 positions agree with TRBD2. Germline V gene sequence: CDR1 PRHDT, CDR2 FYEKMQ (reference sequence). V dropped 5 bases and J dropped 6; count of bases not matched to a gene: 5. This CDR3 is built from 13 residues. CDR3 in DNA: TGTGCCAGCAGCATGCGGGAGAGTGATACGCAGTATTTT. Translating it yields CASSMRESDTQYF. Combining the CDR3 with reference TRBV13 and TRBJ2-3 gives the whole variable domain AAGVIQSPRHLIKEKRETATLKCYPIPRHDTVYWYQQGPGQDPQFLISFYEKMQSDKGSIPDRFSAQQFSDYHSELNMSSLELGDSALYFCASSMRESDTQYFGPGTRLTVL.

The chain links TRBV4-2 to TRBJ2-5; a possible D gene is TRBD1 (5 bases). Trimming left V 1 base short and J 1 base short, with 13 bases between. Germline CDR1 and CDR2: LGHNA and YNFKEQ. The CDR3 extends over 16 amino acids. The CDR3, as DNA: TGTGCCAGCAGCCAAGGCACAGGACGGACCCAAGAGACCCAGTACTTC. This translates into CASSQGTGRTQETQYF.

This rearrangement joins TRBV10-2 to TRBJ2-7, with 13 bases lining up with TRBD2. The CDR3 totals 14 residues. CDR1 is WSHSY and CDR2 is SAAADI in the germline V gene. V shed 9 bases and J 5 bases; nucleotides not matched to a gene: 7. The CDR3 DNA reads as TGCGCCAGTCAACTAGCGGGGGGGGGAAACGAGCAGTACTTC. Residues: CASQLAGGGNEQYF.

CDR3 residues: CASSLGTTSTYEQYF. For the CDR3, the DNA is TGTGCCAGCAGTCTCGGGACTACCTCTACCTACGAGCAGTACTTC. The genes are TRBV2 and TRBJ2-7; 7 bases line up with TRBD2. Germline assignment: CDR1 SNHLY and CDR2 FYNNEI. CDR3 size: 15 residues. V dropped 5 bases and J dropped 2; count of bases not matched to a gene: 9.